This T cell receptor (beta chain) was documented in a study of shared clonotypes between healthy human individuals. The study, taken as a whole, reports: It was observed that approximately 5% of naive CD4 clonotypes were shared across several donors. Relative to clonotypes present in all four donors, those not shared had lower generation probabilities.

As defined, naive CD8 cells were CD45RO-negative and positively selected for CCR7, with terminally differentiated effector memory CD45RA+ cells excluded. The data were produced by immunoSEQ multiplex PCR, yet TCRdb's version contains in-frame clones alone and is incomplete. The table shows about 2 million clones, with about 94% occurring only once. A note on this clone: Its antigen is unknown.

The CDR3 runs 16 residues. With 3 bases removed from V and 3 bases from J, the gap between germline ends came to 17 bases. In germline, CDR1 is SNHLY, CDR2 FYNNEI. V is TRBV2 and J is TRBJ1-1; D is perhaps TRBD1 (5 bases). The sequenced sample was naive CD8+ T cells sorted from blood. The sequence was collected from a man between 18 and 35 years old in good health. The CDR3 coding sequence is TGTGCCAGCAGTGAGGGGGGAGCGAGTCGGCACACTGAAGCTTTCTTT. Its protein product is CASSEGGASRHTEAFF.